The T cell receptor beta chain described here comes from a study of CXCR3-negative and CXCR3-positive naive CD8 T cells. The germline V gene has CDR1 LGHDT and CDR2 YNNKEL (reference sequence). The CDR3 length is 14 residues. Study conclusions and caveats: CXCR3 expression dropped partially after cryopreservation, and most assays relied on fresh PBMCs. Both of the naive subsets showed about the same high diversity, but memory CD8+ cells had much less. Naive cells that were CXCR3-positive had more hydrophobic TRB CDR3s (compared with CXCR3-negative naive cells). Memory cells diverged, while naive CXCR3-positive and CXCR3-negative cells had similar TRBV-TRBJ usage.

TRB cDNA was prepared as libraries by UMI-labeled 5' RACE. TCRdb re-called the 5' RACE reads and catalogs CDR3 proteins one per entry, DNA excluded. The sample includes 55,000 to 65,000 distinct CDR3 sequences. CD45RO-CCR7+CD27+CD95- defined naive CD8+ T cells. To note about this clonotype: As yet, its antigen is unknown.

Sequenced: naive CXCR3+ CD8+ T cells from blood. Subset of the sample: CD45RO-CCR7+CD27+CD95- naive CD8+ T cells expressing CXCR3 (TNR3+). The V call is TRBV3-1, the J call TRBJ2-3. The origin of this receptor is a human donor in good health. Some clones in this sample may be carry-over from other donors' samples. CDR3 sequence reads: CASSQVQRTDTQYF.